Described below is a single T cell receptor beta chain sequence and its context. Its target is not known. Sequencing targeted expressed TCRB transcripts, as all isolated RNA had been reverse transcribed. Sequencing used immunoSEQ multiplex PCR; TCRdb keeps in-frame clones, though not all of them. The data hold over 40,000 clones, with roughly 49% observed a single time. This sample was taken from a study of beta chain features in type 1 diabetes. Study-level background: Healthy donors resembled patients in age, gender and cell yields.

Study findings and constraints: For patients, the naive, central memory and Treg TCRB repertoires appeared more alike than for healthy donors.

The CDR3 is 14 residues long. Germline V gene data show CDR1 as MDHEN and CDR2 as SYDVKM. V gave up 1 base and J gave up 2 bases, with 6 bases separating them. The rearrangement uses TRBV28 and TRBJ1-5; no clear D. The TCR comes from a woman between 18 and 29 years old in good health. Specimen: Tregs from blood. This CDR3 is CASSLFGGNQPQHF. The DNA for the CDR3 is TGTGCCAGCAGTTTATTCGGGGGCAATCAGCCCCAGCATTTT.